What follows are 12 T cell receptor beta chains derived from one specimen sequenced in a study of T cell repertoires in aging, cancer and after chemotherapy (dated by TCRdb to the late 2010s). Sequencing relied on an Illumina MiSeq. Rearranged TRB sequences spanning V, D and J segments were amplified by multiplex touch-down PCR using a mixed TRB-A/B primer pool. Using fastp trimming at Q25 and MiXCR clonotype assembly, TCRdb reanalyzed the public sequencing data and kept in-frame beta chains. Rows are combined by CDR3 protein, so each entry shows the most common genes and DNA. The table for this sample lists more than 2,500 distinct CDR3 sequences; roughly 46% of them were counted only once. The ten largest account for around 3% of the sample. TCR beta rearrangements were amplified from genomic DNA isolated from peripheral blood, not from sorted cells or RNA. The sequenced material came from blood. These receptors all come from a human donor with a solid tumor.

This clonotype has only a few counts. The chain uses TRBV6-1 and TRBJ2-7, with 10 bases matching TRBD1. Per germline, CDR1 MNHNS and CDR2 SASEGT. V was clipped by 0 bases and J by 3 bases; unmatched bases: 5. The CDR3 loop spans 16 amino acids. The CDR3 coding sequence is TGTGCCAGCAGTGAAGCCGGGACAGGGGTTCGCTACGAGCAGTACTTC. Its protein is CASSEAGTGVRYEQYF.

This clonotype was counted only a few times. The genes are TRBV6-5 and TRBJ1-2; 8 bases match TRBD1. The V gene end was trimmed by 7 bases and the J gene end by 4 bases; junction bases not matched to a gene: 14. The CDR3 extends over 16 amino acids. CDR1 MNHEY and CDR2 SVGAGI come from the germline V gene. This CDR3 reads CASTLPTGQGFYGYTF. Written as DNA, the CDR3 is TGTGCCAGCACTCTCCCCACCGGACAGGGTTTCTATGGCTACACCTTC.

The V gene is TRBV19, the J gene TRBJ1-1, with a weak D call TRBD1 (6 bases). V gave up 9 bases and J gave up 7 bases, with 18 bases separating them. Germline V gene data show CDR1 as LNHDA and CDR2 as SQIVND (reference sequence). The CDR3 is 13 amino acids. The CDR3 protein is CASLDQGRSEAFF. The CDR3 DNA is TGTGCCAGCCTTGATCAGGGGCGGAGTGAAGCTTTCTTT.

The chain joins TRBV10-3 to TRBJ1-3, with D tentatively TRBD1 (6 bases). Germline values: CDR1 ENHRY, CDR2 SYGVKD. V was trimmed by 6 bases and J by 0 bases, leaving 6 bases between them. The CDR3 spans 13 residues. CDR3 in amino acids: CAIRDSSGNTIYF. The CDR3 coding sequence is TGTGCCATCAGGGACAGCTCTGGAAACACCATATATTTT.

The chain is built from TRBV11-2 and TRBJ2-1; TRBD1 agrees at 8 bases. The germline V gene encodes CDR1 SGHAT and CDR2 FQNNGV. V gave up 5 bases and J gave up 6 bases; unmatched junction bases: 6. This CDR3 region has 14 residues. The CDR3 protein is CASSRPTGVNEQFF. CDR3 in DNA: TGTGCCAGCAGCCGCCCGACAGGGGTCAATGAGCAGTTCTTC.

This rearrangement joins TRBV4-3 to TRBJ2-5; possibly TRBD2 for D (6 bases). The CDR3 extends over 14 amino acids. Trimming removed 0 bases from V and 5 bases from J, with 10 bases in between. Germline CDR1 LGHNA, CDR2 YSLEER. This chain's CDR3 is CASSQDTSRETQYF. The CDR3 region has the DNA TGCGCCAGCAGCCAAGATACTAGCAGGGAGACCCAGTACTTC.

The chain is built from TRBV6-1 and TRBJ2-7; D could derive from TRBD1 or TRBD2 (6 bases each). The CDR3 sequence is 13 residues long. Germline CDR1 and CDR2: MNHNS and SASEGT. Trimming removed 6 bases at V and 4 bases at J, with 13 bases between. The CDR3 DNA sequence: TGTGCCAGCAGCCGGGGGCCAGAATACGAGCAGTACTTC. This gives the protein CASSRGPEYEQYF.

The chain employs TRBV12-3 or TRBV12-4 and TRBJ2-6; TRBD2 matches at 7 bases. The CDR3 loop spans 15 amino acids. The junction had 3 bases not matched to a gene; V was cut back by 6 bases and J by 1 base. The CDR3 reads CASRAGGSGANVLTF. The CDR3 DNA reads TGTGCCAGCAGGGCCGGGGGGTCTGGGGCCAACGTCCTGACTTTC.

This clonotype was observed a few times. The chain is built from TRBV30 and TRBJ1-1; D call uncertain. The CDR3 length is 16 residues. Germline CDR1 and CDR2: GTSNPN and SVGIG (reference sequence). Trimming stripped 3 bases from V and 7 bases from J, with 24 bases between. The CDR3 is CAWSLYQPGQVFEAFF. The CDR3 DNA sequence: TGTGCCTGGAGCTTATACCAACCGGGTCAGGTATTTGAAGCTTTCTTT.

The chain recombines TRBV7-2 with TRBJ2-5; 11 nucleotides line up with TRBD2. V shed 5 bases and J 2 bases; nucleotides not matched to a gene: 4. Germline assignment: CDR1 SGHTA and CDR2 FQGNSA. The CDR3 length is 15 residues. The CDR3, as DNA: TGTGCCAGCAGCCCTGCTAGCGGGGGGCAAGAGACCCAGTACTTC. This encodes CASSPASGGQETQYF.

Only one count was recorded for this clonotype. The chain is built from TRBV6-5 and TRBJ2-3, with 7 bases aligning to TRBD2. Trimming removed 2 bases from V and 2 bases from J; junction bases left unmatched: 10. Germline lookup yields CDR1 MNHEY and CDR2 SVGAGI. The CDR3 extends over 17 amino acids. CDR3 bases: TGTGCCAGCAGTTACGGTGGCCTAGCGGAAGCCACAGATACGCAGTATTTT. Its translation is CASSYGGLAEATDTQYF.

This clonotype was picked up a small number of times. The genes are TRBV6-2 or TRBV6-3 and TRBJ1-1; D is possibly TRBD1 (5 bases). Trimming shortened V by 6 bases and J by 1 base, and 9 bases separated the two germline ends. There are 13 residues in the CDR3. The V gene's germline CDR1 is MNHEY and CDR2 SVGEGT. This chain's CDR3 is CASRPDRNTEAFF. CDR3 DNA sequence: TGTGCCAGCAGGCCCGACAGGAACACTGAAGCTTTCTTT.